The text below deals with one T cell receptor (beta chain). Antigen specificity is unknown. This CDR3 is 14 amino acids long. Per the germline V gene, CDR1 is SGHRS and CDR2 is YFSETQ. Trimming stripped 4 bases from V and 2 bases from J, with 12 bases between. Libraries were prepared by immunoSEQ multiplex PCR; TCRdb keeps only in-frame clonotypes and omits some of them. The sample yields around 91,000 clones, around 88% seen once. Patients had chemo-refractory metastatic non-small-cell lung cancer and received focal radiation plus CTLA-4 blockade that used ipilimumab. The sample belongs to a study of radiotherapy plus CTLA-4 blockade in lung cancer. Across the study: Objective response rate was about 20%; disease control rate, under 35%.

Regarding the study as a whole: There was expansion of tumor-derived TCR clones in blood after radiotherapy plus ipilimumab. With interferon-beta, early dynamics of blood T cell clones were reported to best predict response.

This material consisted of peripheral blood, taken from a patient treated with radiotherapy plus ipilimumab. This rearrangement joins TRBV5-1 to TRBJ1-1, with D possibly being TRBD1 (5 bases). The origin of this receptor is a human donor with non-small cell lung cancer that progressed on radiotherapy plus ipilimumab. In nucleotides, the CDR3 is TGCGCCAGCAGCCCCGGGGGGTCCAACACTGAAGCTTTCTTT. This gives the protein CASSPGGSNTEAFF.